This TCR beta chain was retrieved from a study of shared clonotypes between healthy human individuals. Study summary: CD8 memory received one plate per donor, CD8 naive two, CD4 memory three and CD4 naive three.

For this clone: The antigen remains undetermined.

TCRdb's copy holds only in-frame clones and misses some; the assay was immunoSEQ multiplex PCR. The sample contains about a million clones, around 77% of which appear only once. Donation came from healthy HIV-negative adults that had no recent acute infections or vaccinations. General study results and limits: Unshared clonotypes carried lower generation probabilities than those common to all four donors. In general, naive subsets displayed greater estimated richness than memory subsets did.

The CDR3 runs to 14 residues. Germline CDR1 is SGDLS and CDR2 is YYNGEE. V lost 3 bases and J lost 7; bases outside the gene matches: 6. Sample: memory CD4+ T cells from PBMCs. Subset specified: CD45RA-negative fraction. The J gene is TRBJ2-2, the V gene TRBV9, with TRBD2 matching 7 bases. The origin of this receptor is a man between 18 and 35 years old in good health. Some clones in this sample may be carry-over from other donors' samples. The chain's CDR3 is CASSAGLVIGELFF. Here the CDR3 DNA reads TGTGCCAGCAGCGCCGGACTAGTGATCGGGGAGCTGTTTTTT.